This T cell receptor beta chain derives from a study of blood T cell repertoires in COVID-19. Study summary: Acute and convalescent COVID-19 specimens originated in the United States, Italy and Spain. PBMCs, B-cell-depleted T cells, or T cells were the source of the cDNA or gDNA that made up the material.

Only a few counts were recorded for this clone. In the original processing: Using reference gene primer amplification, nucleated cell counts were estimated. The data were produced by immunoSEQ multiplex PCR, yet TCRdb's version contains in-frame clones alone and is incomplete. V and J calls and clone size come straight from that table; D and trimming were deduced from the DNA. The profile shows around 110,000 clones, just under 80% of them singletons. Trimming left V 0 bases short and J 6 bases short, with 10 bases between. In germline, CDR1 is SGDLS, CDR2 YYNGEE. CDR3 length: 14 residues. The sequence came from a man between 60 and 70 years old with active or convalescent COVID-19. The genes are TRBV9 and TRBJ2-4, with D possibly being TRBD1 (6 bases). The sample comprised peripheral blood. This CDR3 is CASSVASGANIQYF. The CDR3 DNA reads TGTGCCAGCAGCGTAGCTTCAGGGGCAAACATTCAGTACTTC. Full variable domain (missing parts from reference TRBV9 and TRBJ2-4): DSGVTQTPKHLITATGQRVTLRCSPRSGDLSVYWYQQSLDQGLQFLIQYYNGEERAKGNILERFSAQQFPDLHSELNLSSLELGDSALYFCASSVASGANIQYFGAGTRLSVL.